One sample yielded the 16 T cell receptor beta chains listed below, sequenced in a study of CD8 T cells in ankylosing spondylitis. Each CDR3 protein gets one entry after TCRdb re-called the 5' RACE reads with MiXCR. The table records 250,000 or so distinct CDR3 sequences, around 10% of them present only once. The sample taken for sequencing was blood, either unsorted or a sorted T cell fraction (not recorded which). These receptors all stem from a male donor with ankylosing spondylitis or in good health (not recorded which).

This sequence joins TRBV5-1 and TRBJ2-3; D remains unclear. The CDR3 is made up of 16 amino acids. The germline CDR1 and CDR2 sequences are SGHRS and YFSETQ. V lost 1 base and J lost 0, with 12 bases in between. The CDR3 region has the DNA TGCGCCAGCAGCTTGAGGGCCAGGCCTAGCACAGATACGCAGTATTTT. Translated: CASSLRARPSTDTQYF.

This clonotype was seen at least ten times. The DNA of the CDR3 is TGCAGTGCTAGTAGCTCAGTTGGGGCCAACGTCCTGACTTTC. As protein: CSASSSVGANVLTF. This chain connects TRBV20-1 to TRBJ2-6, with unresolved D. This CDR3 contains 14 residues. In germline, CDR1 is DFQATT, CDR2 SNEGSKA (reference sequence). The V and J ends lost 3 bases and 3 bases respectively, with 9 bases between them.

This sequence joins TRBV5-1 and TRBJ2-3, with 8 bases fitting TRBD1. The CDR3 consists of 16 residues. Unmatched junction bases numbered 3, after V lost 0 bases and J lost 0 bases. Germline CDR1 is SGHRS and CDR2 is YFSETQ. The CDR3 DNA sequence: TGCGCCAGCAGCTTGGACCCAGGGGGCAGCACAGATACGCAGTATTTT. Translation gives CASSLDPGGSTDTQYF. Looking up the rest from reference TRBV5-1 and TRBJ2-3 gives the full variable domain: KAGVTQTPRYLIKTRGQQVTLSCSPISGHRSVSWYQQTPGQGLQFLFEYFSETQRNKGNFPGRFSGRQFSNSRSEMNVSTLELGDSALYLCASSLDPGGSTDTQYFGPGTRLTVL.

Only a few counts were recorded for this clonotype. The J gene is TRBJ1-1, the V gene TRBV18; D gene ambiguous. The germline V gene has CDR1 KGHSH and CDR2 LQKENI. V was trimmed by 2 bases and J by 5 bases, leaving 12 bases between them. The CDR3 runs to 14 residues. CDR3 residues: CASSPSTKRTEAFF. In DNA, the CDR3 is TGTGCCAGCTCACCATCGACCAAGAGGACTGAAGCTTTCTTT.

A few counts support this clonotype. The V call is TRBV10-3, the J call TRBJ1-1, with a possible D match to TRBD1 (6 bases). The CDR3 is made up of 13 amino acids. CDR1 is ENHRY and CDR2 is SYGVKD in the germline V gene. V dropped 10 bases and J dropped 2 bases, with 14 bases sitting between them. The CDR3 spells CATLFGTNTEAFF. The DNA of the CDR3 is TGTGCCACACTCTTCGGGACAAACACTGAAGCTTTCTTT.

This clonotype was picked up many times. This chain links TRBV7-8 with TRBJ2-7, with unresolved D. The V gene lost 4 bases and the J gene lost 6 bases, with 16 bases spanning the gap. CDR1 is SGHVS, CDR2 FQNEAQ, per germline. The CDR3 contains 14 residues. The CDR3 DNA is TGTGCCAGCAGCTCCTTTGTGGGCCGGACCGAGCAGTACTTC. This gives the protein CASSSFVGRTEQYF.

At least ten counts were recorded for this clonotype. The CDR3 sequence is CASSRIVGDLFTGELFF. In nucleotides, the CDR3 is TGCGCCAGCAGCCGAATCGTCGGGGACTTATTCACCGGGGAGCTGTTTTTT. This chain uses TRBV5-1 with TRBJ2-2; possibly TRBD2 for D (6 bases). Trimming shortened V by 4 bases and J by 4 bases, and 20 bases separated the two germline ends. Germline CDR1 SGHRS, CDR2 YFSETQ. The CDR3 extends over 17 amino acids.

This clonotype appeared a few times. V is TRBV5-6 and J is TRBJ1-4, with a possible D match to TRBD1 (6 bases). Per germline, CDR1 SGHDT and CDR2 YYEEEE. The V end was cut by 4 bases, the J end by 6 bases, with 16 bases between. The CDR3 consists of 15 residues. The CDR3 nucleotides read TGTGCCAGCAGCCTATTCACCAGGGGTTATGAAAAACTGTTTTTT. It encodes CASSLFTRGYEKLFF.

This clonotype was counted between two and nine times. This chain links TRBV5-1 with TRBJ2-3; the D is unclear. V lost 2 bases to trimming and J lost 2 bases, with 12 bases between them. Germline loops: CDR1 SGHRS, CDR2 YFSETQ. This CDR3 region has 15 residues. The CDR3 sequence: CASSFDLWATDTQYF. DNA for the CDR3: TGCGCCAGCAGCTTCGATCTATGGGCCACAGATACGCAGTATTTT.

This clonotype was seen only once. The genes are TRBV5-1 and TRBJ1-4; weak D call: TRBD1 (5 bases). There are 14 residues in the CDR3. The germline CDR1 and CDR2 sequences are SGHRS and YFSETQ. V lost 0 bases, J lost 8 bases, and 11 bases lay in between. CDR3: CASSLVPGDEKLFF. In DNA form, the CDR3 reads TGCGCCAGCAGCTTGGTCCCGGGGGACGAAAAACTGTTTTTT.

This clonotype is medium-sized within its sample. The V call is TRBV20-1, the J call TRBJ2-4; maybe TRBD1 (6 bases). The V end lost 4 bases, the J end lost 2 bases, and 12 bases lay between the germline ends. The CDR3 is 14 residues long. Per the germline V gene, CDR1 is DFQATT and CDR2 is SNEGSKA (reference sequence). The CDR3 loop reads CSAKGTTTKNIQYF. The CDR3 nucleotides read TGCAGTGCTAAAGGGACAACTACCAAAAACATTCAGTACTTC.

This clonotype was seen a few times. The gene calls are TRBV7-9 and TRBJ1-4; D gene uncertain. This CDR3 has 14 residues. Germline V gene lookup returns CDR1 SEHNR and CDR2 FQNEAQ (reference sequence). Trimming shortened V by 5 bases and J by 8 bases, and 15 bases separated the two germline ends. This chain's CDR3 is CASSPTPSVEKLFF. The CDR3 coding sequence is TGTGCCAGCAGCCCGACTCCCTCCGTGGAAAAACTGTTTTTT.

The V gene is TRBV19, the J gene TRBJ2-3, with D tentatively TRBD1 (5 bases). The germline gives CDR1 LNHDA, CDR2 SQIVND (reference sequence). CDR3 size: 12 residues. Trimming left V 4 bases short and J 4 bases short, with 6 bases between. This CDR3 reads CASSKGSDTQYF. The CDR3 nucleotides are TGTGCCAGTAGTAAGGGGTCAGATACGCAGTATTTT.

This clonotype was seen ten or more times. CDR3 coding DNA: TGTGCCAGCAGCGGAGCAGGGATGGAAAAACCCCTCCACTTT. Translated, it gives CASSGAGMEKPLHF. The chain has TRBV28 and TRBJ1-6; maybe TRBD1 (5 bases). Trimming removed 6 bases at V and 12 bases at J, with 18 bases between. Germline lookup yields CDR1 MDHEN and CDR2 SYDVKM. This CDR3 comprises 14 residues.

This clonotype was seen at least ten times. This rearrangement joins TRBV5-5 to TRBJ1-5; D ambiguous. Between the trimmed V and J ends, which lost 2 bases and 0 bases, there was a span of 9 bases. This CDR3 region has 15 residues. Germline values: CDR1 SGHKS, CDR2 YYEKEE (reference sequence). This chain's CDR3 is CASSFLSDSNQPQHF. As DNA, the CDR3 is TGTGCCAGCAGCTTCCTCTCCGATAGCAATCAGCCCCAGCATTTT.

This clonotype was detected only a few times. V usage is TRBV7-6 and J usage is TRBJ2-5, with 12 bases aligning to TRBD2. Germline V gene data show CDR1 as SGHVS and CDR2 as FNYEAQ. CDR3 length: 15 residues. V was clipped by 1 base and J by 7 bases; unmatched bases: 4. The CDR3 here is CASSLDPLAGGTQYF. In DNA form, the CDR3 reads TGTGCCAGCAGCTTAGATCCACTAGCGGGAGGGACCCAGTACTTC.